The 29 T cell receptor beta chains below come from one sample, sequenced in a study of T cells in Graves' hyperthyroidism and ophthalmopathy. TCR beta CDR3 regions were amplified from RNA transcripts. The TCR CDR3 was amplified in a first-round RT-PCR using the HTBI primer set. Each CDR3 protein gets one entry after TCRdb re-called the multiplex PCR reads with MiXCR. The table lists fewer than 600,000 distinct CDR3 sequences, approximately 14% of them singletons. Sequencing input: blood. The receptors were sampled from a woman aged 40 to 49 with Graves' hyperthyroidism.

This rearrangement joins TRBV28 to TRBJ1-3; weak D call: TRBD1 (5 bases). The germline V and J ends were trimmed by 5 bases and 16 bases, with 18 bases remaining between them. CDR1 is MDHEN and CDR2 is SYDVKM in the germline V gene. The CDR3 contains 12 residues. The CDR3 is CASSGPPQDVYF. CDR3 sequence (DNA): TGTGCCAGCAGTGGTCCCCCACAGGACGTGTATTTT.

On this clonotype: A much more abundant neighbour one base away suggests this may be a read error. The chain combines TRBV10-2 with TRBJ2-3; 7 positions match TRBD2. The V gene's germline CDR1 is WSHSY and CDR2 SAAADI. V was clipped by 6 bases and J by 1 base; unmatched bases: 4. CDR3 length equals 14 residues. The CDR3 region is CASRDRGGTDTQYF. The CDR3 bases are TGCGCCAGCAGGGACCGGGGGGGCACAGATACGCAGTATTTT.

The CDR3 reads CAFGGTGQEKLFF. The CDR3, as DNA: TGTGCCTTCGGTGGGACAGGGCAGGAAAAACTGTTTTTT. V gene TRBV30 combines with J gene TRBJ1-4; 9 nucleotides agree with TRBD1. The junction had 8 bases not matched to a gene; V was cut back by 7 bases and J by 8 bases. Germline CDR1 is GTSNPN and CDR2 is SVGIG (reference sequence). The CDR3 extends over 13 amino acids.

The table lists this clonotype with many counts. This chain links TRBV11-3 with TRBJ2-1, with D perhaps TRBD1 (6 bases). The CDR3 length is 14 residues. V lost 0 bases, J lost 7 bases, and 10 bases lay in between. Germline-derived CDR1 and CDR2 are SGHNT and YENEEA. DNA of the CDR3: TGTGCCAGCAGCTTAGATGGGACACTGAATGAGCAGTTCTTC. Residues: CASSLDGTLNEQFF.

The sample holds many counts of this clonotype. The J gene is TRBJ2-7, the V gene TRBV5-5, with D perhaps matching TRBD1 or TRBD2 (5 bases each). Per the germline V gene, CDR1 is SGHKS and CDR2 is YYEKEE (reference sequence). The CDR3 has 15 amino acids. Trimming removed 3 bases from V and 4 bases from J, with 17 bases in between. Here the CDR3 DNA reads TGTGCCAGCAGCTGGTACAGGCTGGGAGAATACGAGCAGTACTTC. Translating gives CASSWYRLGEYEQYF.

Many counts were recorded for this clonotype. CDR3 residues: CASSLDLISGANVLTF. DNA of the CDR3: TGTGCCAGCAGCTTAGATCTCATCTCTGGGGCCAACGTCCTGACTTTC. The chain recombines TRBV11-2 with TRBJ2-6; D is unresolved. The CDR3 length is 16 residues. V dropped 0 bases and J dropped 0 bases, with 6 bases sitting between them. Germline CDR1 and CDR2: SGHAT and FQNNGV.

This clonotype turned up a few times. This sequence joins TRBV7-9 and TRBJ1-1; perhaps TRBD1 as D (6 bases). Deletions cut 7 bases from V and 5 bases from J, with 17 bases between. CDR3 size: 14 residues. Germline loops: CDR1 SEHNR, CDR2 FQNEAQ (reference sequence). The CDR3 DNA sequence: TGTGCCAGCACCAATGGGGACACGGAGACTGAAGCTTTCTTT. Protein sequence: CASTNGDTETEAFF.

In its sample, this clonotype was seen a few times. This chain links TRBV7-2 with TRBJ1-2; tentative D call: TRBD1 (5 bases). Germline V gene sequence: CDR1 SGHTA, CDR2 FQGNSA. The CDR3 runs to 14 residues. V was clipped by 1 base and J by 2 bases, with 8 bases between them. The CDR3 protein is CASSLEQVNYGYTF. CDR3 nucleotide sequence: TGTGCCAGCAGCTTAGAACAGGTCAACTATGGCTACACCTTC.

This clonotype was counted ten times or more. The chain links TRBV5-1 to TRBJ2-7, with a tentative D call TRBD1 (6 bases). Germline CDR1 and CDR2: SGHRS and YFSETQ. Trimming left V 0 bases short and J 2 bases short, with 12 bases between. The CDR3 covers 15 residues. CDR3 protein: CASSLGQGLAYEQYF. The CDR3 region has the DNA TGCGCCAGCAGCTTGGGGCAGGGGTTAGCCTACGAGCAGTACTTC.

As to this clonotype: A much larger clonotype is one base distant, so this may be a read error. V and J are TRBV29-1 and TRBJ2-1; D possibly corresponds to TRBD2 (10 bases). The CDR3 runs to 20 residues. V lost 2 bases and J lost 3, with 29 bases in between. CDR1 SQVTM and CDR2 ANQGSEA come from the germline V gene. CDR3 sequence reads: CSVEPTGGQREGLNYNEQFF. DNA for the CDR3: TGCAGCGTTGAACCTACAGGGGGCCAGCGGGAGGGCTTAAACTACAATGAGCAGTTCTTC.

This clonotype has a handful of counts. This chain's CDR3 is CASSMGTSPYYGYTF. For the CDR3, the DNA is TGTGCCAGTAGTATGGGGACAAGCCCCTACTATGGCTACACCTTC. The chain uses TRBV19 and TRBJ1-2, with D possibly matching TRBD1 (6 bases). The germline V gene has CDR1 LNHDA and CDR2 SQIVND (reference sequence). The CDR3 is made up of 15 amino acids. V was shortened by 3 bases and J by 3 bases, with 14 bases between the two germline ends.

About this clonotype itself: This may stem from a read error, because a much larger clone lies one nucleotide away. The chain couples TRBV12-5 to TRBJ2-1; 7 bases are shared with TRBD1. In germline, CDR1 is LGHNT, CDR2 FRNRAP. This CDR3 comprises 17 residues. The CDR3 protein is CASGLSTRDSQVDEQSF. CDR3 nucleotides: TGTGCTAGTGGTTTGTCTACCCGGGACAGTCAGGTCGATGAGCAGTCCTTC.

This rearrangement joins TRBV27 to TRBJ2-2; no clear D gene. The germline V and J ends were trimmed by 5 bases and 4 bases, with 8 bases remaining between them. In germline, CDR1 is MNHEY, CDR2 SMNVEV (reference sequence). The CDR3 is 13 amino acids. For the CDR3, the DNA is TGTGCCAGCAGTACAAAGACCACCGGGGAGCTGTTTTTT. This codes for CASSTKTTGELFF.

The table lists this clonotype with many counts. An end of the junction does not agree with germline; a read error may underlie this. The CDR3 DNA follows: TGCGCCAGCAGCTTGTACAGGGGAGGGACTGAAGCTTTCTTT. Amino acid sequence: CASSLYRGGTEAFF. The chain carries TRBV12-3 or TRBV12-4 and TRBJ1-1; 7 nucleotides align to TRBD1. CDR3 length: 14 amino acids.

This clonotype was recorded a few times. The chain is built from TRBV3-1 and TRBJ2-5, with 8 bases aligning to TRBD2. V lost 2 bases, J lost 3 bases, and 2 bases stayed unmatched. The CDR3 has 14 amino acids. CDR1 is LGHDT and CDR2 is YNNKEL in the germline V gene (reference sequence). CDR3: CASSQRAGEETQYF. The CDR3 DNA reads as TGTGCCAGCAGCCAACGAGCGGGAGAAGAGACCCAGTACTTC.

This clonotype was counted only a few times. This sequence joins TRBV30 and TRBJ2-2; TRBD1 is a possible D gene (6 bases). The CDR3 covers 14 residues. Germline lookup yields CDR1 GTSNPN and CDR2 SVGIG (reference sequence). V lost 6 bases and J 5 bases, leaving 16 bases between the germline ends. DNA for the CDR3: TGTGCCTGTTGGACAGACGGCGGTACCGGGGAGCTGTTTTTT. Translated, it gives CACWTDGGTGELFF. Full variable domain (missing parts from reference TRBV30 and TRBJ2-2): SQTIHQWPATLVQPVGSPLSLECTVEGTSNPNLYWYRQAAGRGLQLLFYSVGIGQISSEVPQNLSASRPQDRQFILSSKKLLLSDSGFYLCACWTDGGTGELFFGEGSRLTVL.

The sample holds many counts of this clonotype. This chain uses TRBV5-6 with TRBJ2-1, with TRBD2 matching over 9 bases. The V segment lost 2 bases and the J segment 4 bases; nucleotides outside the gene matches: 7. Germline CDR1 SGHDT, CDR2 YYEEEE. The CDR3 is 16 amino acids. CDR3: CASSFLAGVGYNEQFF. The DNA for the CDR3 is TGTGCCAGCAGCTTCTTAGCGGGAGTGGGGTACAATGAGCAGTTCTTC. The complete variable domain, with remaining parts taken from reference TRBV5-6 and TRBJ2-1, reads DAGVTQSPTHLIKTRGQQVTLRCSPKSGHDTVSWYQQALGQGPQFIFQYYEEEERQRGNFPDRFSGHQFPNYSSELNVNALLLGDSALYLCASSFLAGVGYNEQFFGPGTRLTVL.

This clonotype was counted at least ten times. This chain links TRBV5-5 with TRBJ1-2, with D hard to call. Trimming took off 1 base at V and 4 bases at J, with 11 bases between the two ends. CDR1 is SGHKS, CDR2 YYEKEE, per germline (reference sequence). CDR3 length: 14 amino acids. CDR3 residues: CASSLNMDVYGYTF. CDR3 nucleotides: TGTGCCAGCAGCTTGAATATGGACGTCTATGGCTACACCTTC.

This clonotype was recorded at least ten times. This chain connects TRBV28 to TRBJ2-2, with D possibly TRBD1 on 6 matching bases. CDR1 and CDR2 from the germline V gene are MDHEN and SYDVKM. The CDR3 has 15 residues. The V end was cut by 6 bases, the J end by 1 base, with 12 bases between. CDR3 DNA sequence: TGTGCCAGCAGGACCTCACAGGGGAACACCGGGGAGCTGTTTTTT. Protein: CASRTSQGNTGELFF. Drawing the rest from reference TRBV28 and TRBJ2-2, the complete variable domain is DVKVTQSSRYLVKRTGEKVFLECVQDMDHENMFWYRQDPGLGLRLIYFSYDVKMKEKGDIPEGYSVSREKKERFSLILESASTNQTSMYLCASRTSQGNTGELFFGEGSRLTVL.

This clonotype was counted at least ten times. The chain carries TRBV11-3 and TRBJ2-3; 8 nucleotides line up with TRBD2. J gave up 3 bases and V 6 bases, and 11 bases lay outside the gene matches. There are 16 residues in the CDR3. Germline CDR1 reads SGHNT; CDR2 reads YENEEA. CDR3 protein: CASRNERERETDTQYF. The CDR3, as DNA: TGTGCCAGCAGAAATGAGCGGGAGAGGGAGACAGATACGCAGTATTTT.

The genes are TRBV5-6 and TRBJ2-5, with a tentative D call TRBD1 (5 bases). The germline V and J ends were trimmed by 4 bases and 5 bases, with 15 bases remaining between them. Germline V gives CDR1 SGHDT, CDR2 YYEEEE. This CDR3 is built from 14 residues. CDR3: CASSATGPAETQYF. The CDR3 coding sequence is TGTGCCAGCAGCGCAACAGGACCGGCGGAGACCCAGTACTTC.

This clonotype was counted only a few times. The chain joins TRBV6-1 to TRBJ2-2, with 7 positions matching TRBD1. The CDR3 extends over 15 amino acids. Per the germline V gene, CDR1 is MNHNS and CDR2 is SASEGT. Trimming at V came to 7 bases and at J to 7 bases, leaving 12 bases not matched to a gene. Here the CDR3 reads CASTEYKGGGGELFF. The CDR3 bases are TGTGCCAGCACCGAATACAAAGGGGGCGGCGGGGAGCTGTTTTTT.

This clonotype has ten or more counts. V is TRBV28 and J is TRBJ2-7; D possibly matches TRBD1 or TRBD2 (5 bases each). CDR1 is MDHEN and CDR2 is SYDVKM in the germline V gene. The CDR3 is 13 amino acids. V was cut by 6 bases and J by 2 bases, with 11 bases left in between. The DNA for the CDR3 is TGTGCCAGCAGCCCTGGGGGACCCTACGAGCAGTACTTC. Translated, it gives CASSPGGPYEQYF.

In its sample, this clonotype was seen a few times. The rearrangement uses TRBV20-1 and TRBJ2-3, with D perhaps assigned TRBD1 or TRBD2 (6 bases each). The germline V gene has CDR1 DFQATT and CDR2 SNEGSKA (reference sequence). This CDR3 is built from 12 residues. The ends were cut back, 6 bases at V and 1 base at J, with 8 bases in the middle. CDR3 sequence (DNA): TGCAGTGCCGGGGGCCGCACAGATACGCAGTATTTT. Residues: CSAGGRTDTQYF.

The CDR3 DNA reads TGTGCCAGCAGCTTAAGTGGGACAGGGGGCCAAGAGACCCAGTACTTC. Translating gives CASSLSGTGGQETQYF. The rearrangement joins TRBV7-3 to TRBJ2-5; 11 bases align to TRBD1. Germline V gene data show CDR1 as SGHTA and CDR2 as FQGTGA. The trim removed 1 base at V and 1 base at J, leaving 2 bases unmatched. The CDR3 is 16 residues long.

This clonotype was picked up a small number of times. V and J are TRBV19 and TRBJ1-5; D unclear. Looked up from germline, CDR1 is LNHDA and CDR2 is SQIVND (reference sequence). With 5 bases removed from V and 8 bases from J, the gap between germline ends came to 13 bases. The CDR3 loop spans 13 amino acids. CDR3 in amino acids: CASSAGGEKPQHF. In DNA, the CDR3 is TGTGCCAGTAGTGCGGGTGGGGAAAAGCCCCAGCATTTT.

The sample holds many counts of this clonotype. The V call is TRBV6-1, the J call TRBJ2-7, with D possibly called TRBD1 or TRBD2 (6 bases each). Germline CDR1 is MNHNS and CDR2 is SASEGT. This CDR3 has 13 residues. Trimming shortened V by 11 bases and J by 4 bases, and 18 bases separated the two germline ends. The CDR3 sequence: CAAHGGHPYEQYF. The CDR3, as DNA: TGTGCCGCCCACGGGGGACACCCATACGAGCAGTACTTC.

The chain uses TRBV6-1 and TRBJ1-1, with a tentative D call TRBD1 (6 bases). Germline V CDR1 and CDR2: MNHNS, SASEGT. This CDR3 is built from 15 residues. V lost 7 bases and J lost 2, with 17 bases in between. The CDR3: CASTERGGRNTEAFF. The CDR3 DNA sequence: TGTGCCAGCACCGAACGGGGGGGGCGAAACACTGAAGCTTTCTTT.

In its sample, this clonotype was seen many times. In DNA, the CDR3 is TGCGCCAGCAGCTTGGACGGCTCCTACGAGCAGTACTTC. Residues: CASSLDGSYEQYF. This chain joins TRBV5-1 and TRBJ2-7; D is unclear. This CDR3 comprises 13 residues. Germline CDR1 is SGHRS and CDR2 is YFSETQ. Trimming took off 0 bases at V and 0 bases at J, with 4 bases between the two ends.